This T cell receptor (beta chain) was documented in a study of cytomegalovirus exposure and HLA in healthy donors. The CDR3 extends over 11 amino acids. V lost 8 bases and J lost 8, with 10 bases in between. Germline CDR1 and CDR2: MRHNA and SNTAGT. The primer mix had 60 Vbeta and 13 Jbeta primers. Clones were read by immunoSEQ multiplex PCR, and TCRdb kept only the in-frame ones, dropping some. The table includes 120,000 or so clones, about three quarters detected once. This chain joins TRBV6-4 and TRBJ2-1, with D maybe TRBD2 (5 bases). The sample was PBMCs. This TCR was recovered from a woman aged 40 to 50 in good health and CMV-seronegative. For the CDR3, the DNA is TGTGCCAGCGGGGAGTTCGATGAGCAGTTCTTC. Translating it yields CASGEFDEQFF.